The present TCR beta chain was sequenced within a study of T-cell reconstitution after alpha-beta-depleted transplantation in children. General study findings and limits: High day-60 TCRbeta diversity in some patients came from surviving recipient T cells and thymic progenitors. T-cell counts and diversity at one year following transplant were attributed mainly to newly produced T cells. Where alpha-beta T cells came from about two months after transplant was reportedly several hundred expanded graft clones.

Germline assignment: CDR1 SGHRS and CDR2 YFSETQ. The CDR3 is 13 residues long. V was shortened by 4 bases and J by 8 bases, with 16 bases between the two germline ends. For this clonotype: Antigen unknown. It may be a read error: a sequence one base away is much more abundant.

Unique molecular identifiers were used to barcode this TCRbeta library. TCRdb analysed the PCR reads with MiXCR anew, one entry per CDR3 protein. The sample has approximately 300,000 distinct CDR3 sequences, 6% to 10% seen once. The clonotype originates from a female patient aged 2-15 years who had a stem cell transplant for Fanconi anemia, so the T cells may come from the graft donor. This chain links TRBV5-1 with TRBJ2-7, with D possibly being TRBD1 (5 bases). The sample was peripheral blood, taken 360 days after TCRalphabeta/CD19-depleted stem cell transplant. The CDR3 is CASSRRDSYQQYF. In DNA form, the CDR3 reads TGCGCCAGCAGCCGACGTGACAGTTACCAGCAGTACTTC.